The 4 T cell receptor beta chains reported below all come from one sample, sequenced in a study of PD-1 blockade in classical Hodgkin lymphoma. Measured with immunoSEQ multiplex PCR; TCRdb has only the in-frame clones, and not every one. This table has fewer than 35,000 clones, 86% appearing once. Time point meaning: cycle 4 day 1 (C4D1), after 5 to 7 weeks of nivolumab. All trial patients relapsed after autologous stem cell transplantation. Using magnetic negative selection, the CD4+ T cells were separated out of thawed PBMCs. The sample in question was CD4+ T cells from blood, obtained before the fourth cycle of nivolumab. The receptors derive from a human donor with classical Hodgkin lymphoma.

This clone has a handful of counts. V gene TRBV4-1 combines with J gene TRBJ1-1, with TRBD1 matching 8 bases. The CDR3 sequence is 16 residues long. Germline values: CDR1 MGHRA, CDR2 YSYEKL. After removal of 8 bases from V and 0 bases from J, the junction contained 11 bases not matched to a gene. The CDR3 region has the DNA TGCGCCAGCTCAGACAGGGGCCGGACCATGAACACTGAAGCTTTCTTT. It encodes CASSDRGRTMNTEAFF.

This clone appeared a single time. This CDR3 reads CASSHIGMPIATDTQYF. Written as DNA, the CDR3 is TGCGCCAGCAGCCATATCGGGATGCCCATTGCCACAGATACGCAGTATTTT. The chain combines TRBV4-1 with TRBJ2-3; tentatively, D is TRBD2 (5 bases). In germline, CDR1 is MGHRA, CDR2 YSYEKL. The CDR3 sequence is 17 residues long. Trimming cost V 3 bases and J 2 bases, with 18 bases left between them.

This chain connects TRBV7-2 to TRBJ2-1; D is uncertain. CDR3 length: 16 amino acids. CDR1 is SGHTA, CDR2 FQGNSA, per germline. The V gene lost 5 bases and the J gene lost 5 bases, with 19 bases spanning the gap. The CDR3 bases are TGTGCCAGCAGCCCTCCGTCTAGTTTGACCCACAATGAGCAGTTCTTC. It translates to CASSPPSSLTHNEQFF.

The chain links TRBV6-1 to TRBJ2-5; TRBD1 matches 7 bases. The germline V gene encodes CDR1 MNHNS and CDR2 SASEGT. The V gene end was trimmed by 6 bases and the J gene end by 5 bases; junction bases not matched to a gene: 12. The CDR3 length is 15 residues. This CDR3 is CASRGRQGRLETQYF. The DNA of the CDR3 is TGTGCCAGCAGGGGAAGACAGGGAAGGTTGGAGACCCAGTACTTC.